The entry that follows covers one T cell receptor beta chain sequence. Its antigen remains unknown. All trial patients relapsed after autologous stem cell transplantation. TCRdb's copy holds only in-frame clones and misses some; the assay was immunoSEQ multiplex PCR. The sample holds about 76,000 clones, 89% seen once. The data were taken from a study of PD-1 blockade in classical Hodgkin lymphoma. Whole-study context: The nivolumab dose that patients received was 3 mg/kg, given intravenously every 2 weeks.

Study-wide findings and caveats: Repertoire difference causes, possibly disease activity or prior therapy, remain undefined. Complete responders had baseline diversity similar to newly diagnosed patients.

The specimen comprised peripheral blood mononuclear cells (PBMCs), sampled at baseline. This receptor was obtained from a human donor with classical Hodgkin lymphoma.

The DNA of the CDR3 is TGTGCCAGCAGCTTCTCAGGGAGTACGCAGTATTTT. Translating it yields CASSFSGSTQYF. The chain couples TRBV11-3 to TRBJ2-3; D is tentatively TRBD1 or TRBD2 (5 bases each). CDR3 length: 12 amino acids. Between the trimmed V and J ends, which lost 3 bases and 8 bases, there was a span of 9 bases. CDR1 and CDR2 from the germline V gene are SGHNT and YENEEA. Based on the CDR3 plus reference TRBV11-3 and TRBJ2-3, the full variable domain is EAGVVQSPRYKIIEKKQPVAFWCNPISGHNTLYWYLQNLGQGPELLIRYENEEAVDDSQLPKDRFSAERLKGVDSTLKIQPAELGDSAVYLCASSFSGSTQYFGPGTRLTVL.